Detailed here is one T cell receptor beta chain. Its antigen is as yet unknown. Method: immunoSEQ multiplex PCR; TCRdb's copy keeps in-frame clones and lacks some. The sample yields some 250,000 clones, 94% seen once. The sample comes from a study of T cell responses to AZD1222 COVID-19 vaccine. General study results and limits: The reported proportion of spike-specific TCRs targeting unmutated variant regions was nearly half.

V gave up 5 bases and J gave up 7 bases; unmatched junction bases: 7. CDR3 length: 14 amino acids. Germline values: CDR1 MDHEN, CDR2 SYDVKM. This sequence joins TRBV28 and TRBJ1-1; 10 bases are shared with TRBD1. The origin of this receptor is an adult who received the AZD1222 COVID-19 vaccine. Sequenced here: peripheral blood, sampled 28 days after the second AZD1222 dose. This chain's CDR3 is CASSPGQGYGEAFF. CDR3 coding DNA: TGTGCCAGCAGTCCGGGACAGGGGTACGGTGAAGCTTTCTTT.